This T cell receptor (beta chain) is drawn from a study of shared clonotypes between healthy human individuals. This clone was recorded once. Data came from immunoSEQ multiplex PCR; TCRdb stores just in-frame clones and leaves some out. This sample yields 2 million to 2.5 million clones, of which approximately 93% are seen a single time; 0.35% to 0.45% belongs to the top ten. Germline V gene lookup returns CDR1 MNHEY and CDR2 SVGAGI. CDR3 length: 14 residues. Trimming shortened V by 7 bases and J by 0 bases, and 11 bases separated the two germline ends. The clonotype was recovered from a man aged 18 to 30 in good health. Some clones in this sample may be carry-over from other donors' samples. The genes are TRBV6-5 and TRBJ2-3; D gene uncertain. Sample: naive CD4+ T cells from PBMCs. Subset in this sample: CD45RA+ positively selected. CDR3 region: CASTQWGSTDTQYF. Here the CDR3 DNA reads TGTGCCAGCACCCAATGGGGTAGCACAGATACGCAGTATTTT.